The 31 T cell receptor beta chains given below trace back to one sample, sequenced in a study of shared clonotypes between healthy human individuals. Produced via immunoSEQ multiplex PCR; TCRdb's table is partial and in-frame only. The sample lists 2,500,000 or so clones; about 90% were seen once. What was sequenced was naive CD4+ T cells from PBMCs. Specified subset: CD45RA+ positively selected. The receptors originated from a young man in good health. Some clones in this sample may be carry-over from other donors' samples.

V gene TRBV18 combines with J gene TRBJ2-6; D is unclear. This CDR3 is 11 amino acids long. The germline CDR1 and CDR2 sequences are KGHSH and LQKENI. Between the trimmed V and J ends, which lost 6 bases and 11 bases, there was a span of 8 bases. DNA of the CDR3: TGTGCCAGCTCCTACAGAGACGTCCTGACTTTC. Its protein is CASSYRDVLTF.

This chain links TRBV25-1 with TRBJ2-3; D not certain. Trimming took off 1 base at V and 2 bases at J, with 4 bases between the two ends. Germline V gene lookup returns CDR1 MGHDK and CDR2 SYGVNS. The CDR3 is 13 residues long. The CDR3 protein is CASSELYTDTQYF. The CDR3 nucleotides read TGTGCCAGCAGTGAATTGTACACAGATACGCAGTATTTT.

V gene TRBV5-1 combines with J gene TRBJ2-1, with D possibly being TRBD2 (6 bases). This CDR3 region has 14 residues. From germline, CDR1 is SGHRS and CDR2 YFSETQ. V was clipped by 2 bases and J by 5 bases, with 11 bases between them. CDR3 coding DNA: TGCGCCAGCAGCTTTGCGGGACTCAACAATGAGCAGTTCTTC. This encodes CASSFAGLNNEQFF.

The CDR3 nucleotides are TGTGCCAGCAGACTAGCGGGAGGAACAGATACGCAGTATTTT. Encoded protein: CASRLAGGTDTQYF. The gene calls are TRBV7-8 and TRBJ2-3; 12 bases line up with TRBD2. Germline V gene data show CDR1 as SGHVS and CDR2 as FQNEAQ. V dropped 6 bases and J dropped 3; count of bases not matched to a gene: 1. The CDR3 has 14 residues.

This chain joins TRBV28 and TRBJ1-3, with D hard to call. V lost 4 bases, J lost 0 bases, and 4 bases lay in between. Germline V gene sequence: CDR1 MDHEN, CDR2 SYDVKM. This CDR3 is built from 13 residues. The CDR3 sequence: CASSYVSGNTIYF. DNA for the CDR3: TGTGCCAGCAGTTACGTCTCTGGAAACACCATATATTTT.

In regard to this clone: This same CDR3 is encoded by further DNA sequences in the sample. The chain carries TRBV5-1 and TRBJ2-3; D gene uncertain. CDR1 SGHRS and CDR2 YFSETQ come from the germline V gene. This CDR3 contains 14 residues. V was clipped by 2 bases and J by 0 bases, with 7 bases between them. The DNA for the CDR3 is TGCGCCAGCAGCTTTGGCGGTAGCACAGATACGCAGTATTTT. Amino acids: CASSFGGSTDTQYF.

The CDR3 DNA reads TGTGCCAGCATGAAAGGGATGAGTCCTGGCTCCTACAATGAGCAGTTCTTC. Its protein is CASMKGMSPGSYNEQFF. V is TRBV2 and J is TRBJ2-1; D uncertain. This CDR3 is 17 amino acids long. Germline-derived CDR1 and CDR2 are SNHLY and FYNNEI. The V gene lost 7 bases and the J gene lost 0 bases, with 19 bases spanning the gap.

The J gene is TRBJ1-1, the V gene TRBV13; the D is unclear. The CDR3 runs to 15 residues. The germline V and J ends were trimmed by 6 bases and 1 base, with 15 bases remaining between them. Germline CDR1 is PRHDT and CDR2 is FYEKMQ (reference sequence). CDR3 nucleotides: TGTGCCAGCAGGACTGGGAGGAGGGCGAACACTGAAGCTTTCTTT. This encodes CASRTGRRANTEAFF.

The CDR3 reads CAREPGSWDEQYF. The CDR3, as DNA: TGCGCCAGAGAACCGGGGTCCTGGGACGAGCAGTACTTC. The chain recombines TRBV10-1 with TRBJ2-7, with D tentatively TRBD2 (5 bases). Germline CDR1 WNHNN, CDR2 SYGVQD (reference sequence). V lost 9 bases, J lost 5 bases, and 17 bases lay in between. The CDR3 is 13 amino acids.

This chain uses TRBV7-8 with TRBJ1-5; 10 bases align to TRBD1. This CDR3 contains 16 residues. The V and J ends lost 5 bases and 9 bases, in that order; junction bases with no gene match: 13. Germline-derived CDR1 and CDR2 are SGHVS and FQNEAQ. For the CDR3, the DNA is TGTGCCAGCAGCCCGTGGCCGACCGGGACAGGGGCGCCCCAGCATTTT. Its protein is CASSPWPTGTGAPQHF.

This chain connects TRBV2 to TRBJ2-7; 13 bases are a match to TRBD2. The length of the CDR3 is 16 residues. Germline V lookup: CDR1 SNHLY, CDR2 FYNNEI. Trimming took 1 base from V and 4 from J; bases not matched to a gene: 4. DNA of the CDR3: TGTGCCAGCAGTGAAGAGGGGACTAGCGGGGATTACGAGCAGTACTTC. This translates into CASSEEGTSGDYEQYF.

The chain combines TRBV9 with TRBJ1-1; D is uncertain. V dropped 4 bases and J dropped 3 bases, with 7 bases sitting between them. There are 12 residues in the CDR3. Germline V CDR1 and CDR2: SGDLS, YYNGEE. CDR3 DNA: TGTGCCAGCAGCACGGAATACACTGAAGCTTTCTTT. It codes for CASSTEYTEAFF.

On this clone: The same CDR3 is also encoded by other DNA sequences in this sample. This chain uses TRBV27 with TRBJ1-2, with TRBD1 as a possible D gene (5 bases). The CDR3 runs to 13 residues. In germline, CDR1 is MNHEY, CDR2 SMNVEV (reference sequence). The germline V and J ends were trimmed by 8 bases and 2 bases, with 12 bases remaining between them. The chain's CDR3 is CASRRRDNYGYTF. As DNA, the CDR3 is TGTGCCAGCCGTCGGAGGGACAACTATGGCTACACCTTC.

The V call is TRBV6-6, the J call TRBJ1-3; the match to TRBD1 covers 9 bases. V gave up 9 bases and J gave up 1 base; unmatched junction bases: 7. CDR1 is MNHNY and CDR2 is SVGAGI in the germline V gene (reference sequence). This CDR3 is built from 15 residues. The DNA for the CDR3 is TGTGCCAGTAGGGGACAGGGATCTTCTGGAAACACCATATATTTT. Residues: CASRGQGSSGNTIYF.

The chain combines TRBV5-1 with TRBJ2-3, with D hard to call. Trimming removed 4 bases from V and 2 bases from J, with 14 bases in between. CDR1 is SGHRS, CDR2 YFSETQ, per germline. The CDR3 has 15 amino acids. The CDR3 DNA reads as TGCGCCAGCAGCCCGGTAGACCCGTTCACAGATACGCAGTATTTT. Translated, it gives CASSPVDPFTDTQYF.

This clone was seen a single time. This chain uses TRBV18 with TRBJ2-2; 8 positions match TRBD2. The CDR3 totals 17 residues. Germline V gene lookup returns CDR1 KGHSH and CDR2 LQKENI. The V and J ends lost 1 base and 5 bases, in that order; junction bases with no gene match: 9. Here the CDR3 reads CASSPRTAGVGTGELFF. CDR3 bases: TGTGCCAGCTCACCACGAACAGCGGGAGTGGGGACCGGGGAGCTGTTTTTT.

This clone was picked up one time. This rearrangement joins TRBV18 to TRBJ1-4; D not resolved. The germline V gene has CDR1 KGHSH and CDR2 LQKENI. This CDR3 has 12 residues. With 10 bases removed from V and 3 bases from J, the gap between germline ends came to 9 bases. The CDR3 region is CATRGSNEKLFF. For the CDR3, the DNA is TGTGCCACAAGAGGGTCTAATGAAAAACTGTTTTTT. Drawing the rest from reference TRBV18 and TRBJ1-4, the complete variable domain is NAGVMQNPRHLVRRRGQEARLRCSPMKGHSHVYWYRQLPEEGLKFMVYLQKENIIDESGMPKERFSAEFPKEGPSILRIQQVVRGDSAAYFCATRGSNEKLFFGSGTQLSVL.

The chain is built from TRBV18 and TRBJ2-7, with D possibly being TRBD1 (5 bases). The germline CDR1 and CDR2 sequences are KGHSH and LQKENI. The CDR3 totals 16 residues. Trimming left V 0 bases short and J 1 base short, with 13 bases between. CDR3 in DNA: TGTGCCAGCTCACCACCCCAGGGCCTTACTTCCTACGAGCAGTACTTC. Its translation: CASSPPQGLTSYEQYF.

V and J are TRBV7-9 and TRBJ1-5; 9 bases map to TRBD1. Germline CDR1 SEHNR, CDR2 FQNEAQ (reference sequence). With V trimmed by 9 bases and J by 2 bases, 5 bases remained unmatched. The CDR3 runs 14 residues. The CDR3 is CASDRGSGNQPQHF. Here the CDR3 DNA reads TGTGCCAGTGACAGGGGGTCGGGCAATCAGCCCCAGCATTTT.

This chain links TRBV6-1 with TRBJ2-5, with unresolved D. CDR1 is MNHNS, CDR2 SASEGT, per germline. The CDR3 loop spans 16 amino acids. With 3 bases removed from V and 0 bases from J, the gap between germline ends came to 14 bases. This chain's CDR3 is CASSDKGSEHQETQYF. The CDR3, as DNA: TGTGCCAGCAGTGATAAGGGTTCCGAACACCAAGAGACCCAGTACTTC.

This chain uses TRBV5-1 with TRBJ2-3; 13 nucleotides agree with TRBD2. The CDR3 loop spans 15 amino acids. Germline V gives CDR1 SGHRS, CDR2 YFSETQ. The ends lost 0 bases at V and 6 bases at J; junction bases unmatched: 1. The CDR3: CASSLGTSGSDTQYF. The CDR3 nucleotides are TGCGCCAGCAGCTTGGGGACTAGCGGGAGCGATACGCAGTATTTT.

This sequence joins TRBV19 and TRBJ2-2; maybe TRBD2 (5 bases). The CDR3 covers 17 residues. In germline, CDR1 is LNHDA, CDR2 SQIVND (reference sequence). Trimming removed 3 bases from V and 8 bases from J, with 22 bases in between. This CDR3 is CASSILLDPTRTGELFF. The CDR3 bases are TGTGCCAGTAGTATCCTCTTGGACCCAACCCGGACTGGGGAGCTGTTTTTT.

The CDR3: CASSQVLGSPGTNEKLFF. The CDR3 DNA reads as TGTGCCAGCAGCCAAGTTTTAGGCAGCCCAGGGACTAATGAAAAACTGTTTTTT. The genes are TRBV14 and TRBJ1-4, with D possibly being TRBD1 (5 bases). V shed 1 base and J shed 2 bases, with 17 bases lying between them. The V gene's germline CDR1 is SGHDN and CDR2 FVKESK. There are 18 residues in the CDR3.

The V and J genes are TRBV2 and TRBJ2-5, with 8 bases matching TRBD2. Trimming cost V 5 bases and J 4 bases; bases outside gene matches: 3. CDR1 and CDR2 (germline): SNHLY, FYNNEI. This CDR3 is built from 13 residues. DNA of the CDR3: TGTGCCAGCAGTCGCCGGGGGGGAGAGACCCAGTACTTC. Amino acids: CASSRRGGETQYF.

This rearrangement joins TRBV28 to TRBJ2-2; D is perhaps TRBD1 or TRBD2 (5 bases each). This CDR3 has 15 residues. V was cut by 6 bases and J by 3 bases, with 14 bases left in between. Looked up from germline, CDR1 is MDHEN and CDR2 is SYDVKM. In DNA form, the CDR3 reads TGTGCCAGCAGACGTACAGGACTTTACACCGGGGAGCTGTTTTTT. Translated: CASRRTGLYTGELFF.

The gene calls are TRBV5-1 and TRBJ1-3; a weak D match, TRBD1 (5 bases). CDR1 and CDR2 from the germline V gene are SGHRS and YFSETQ. The CDR3 extends over 18 amino acids. With 5 bases removed from V and 0 bases from J, the gap between germline ends came to 21 bases. CDR3 in amino acids: CASSFDPGTPSSGNTIYF. Written as DNA, the CDR3 is TGCGCCAGCAGTTTTGACCCGGGGACGCCCAGCTCTGGAAACACCATATATTTT.

A remark on this clone: One end of the junction does not line up with germline, which may come from a read error. The chain is built from TRBV19 and TRBJ2-7; possibly TRBD1 for D (5 bases). The CDR3 runs 9 residues. The germline CDR1 and CDR2 sequences are LNHDA and SQIVND (reference sequence). The CDR3 bases are TGTGTCCAGTACTGGTCCAGGGCATTT. Translated: CVQYWSRAF.

Regarding this clone: A read error may produce the germline difference seen at one junction end. V is TRBV28 and J is TRBJ1-2; 7 bases are a match to TRBD1. This CDR3 has 15 residues. The V gene's germline CDR1 is MDHEN and CDR2 SYDVKM. CDR3 region: CASRLSRGRIYGYTF. The DNA for the CDR3 is TGTGCCAGCAGATTATCGAGGGGGCGCATCTATGGCTACACCTTC.

The chain couples TRBV4-2 to TRBJ1-1, with TRBD1 matching over 10 bases. CDR3 length: 16 amino acids. The junction had 6 bases not matched to a gene; V was cut back by 4 bases and J by 1 base. Germline V gene data show CDR1 as LGHNA and CDR2 as YNFKEQ. CDR3 amino acids: CASSPRQGAWNTEAFF. CDR3 in DNA: TGTGCCAGCAGCCCCAGACAGGGGGCTTGGAACACTGAAGCTTTCTTT.

The chain has TRBV7-3 and TRBJ1-1; a weak D match, TRBD1 (5 bases). The CDR3 consists of 15 residues. V was cut by 5 bases and J by 4 bases, with 17 bases left in between. The germline CDR1 and CDR2 sequences are SGHTA and FQGTGA. The CDR3 region is CASSLVGAVGTEAFF. The DNA of the CDR3 is TGTGCCAGCAGCCTGGTCGGGGCAGTGGGCACTGAAGCTTTCTTT.

The chain links TRBV7-3 to TRBJ2-7, with 9 bases matching TRBD1. J lost 5 bases, V lost 8 bases, and 4 bases had no gene match. This CDR3 contains 12 residues. CDR1 SGHTA and CDR2 FQGTGA come from the germline V gene. CDR3 in DNA: TGTGCCAGCGGGACAGGGACGCACGAGCAGTACTTC. Its protein product is CASGTGTHEQYF.